A selection of T cell receptor beta chains follows, all from one sample in a study of cytomegalovirus exposure and HLA in healthy donors. The assay was immunoSEQ multiplex PCR, and TCRdb's table has in-frame clones only and misses some. This sample yields 100,000 to 150,000 clones, of which about 80% are seen a single time; around 3.5% belongs to the top ten. Sequences were obtained from PBMCs. These receptors all stem from a woman in her forties in good health and CMV-seropositive. Each CDR3 is given with its conserved first and last residue.

j_call,v_call,cdr3_aa
TRBJ2-2,TRBV7-6,CASSNPGGTGELFF
TRBJ1-2,TRBV9,CASSVEPGGQGAHTF
TRBJ2-7,TRBV4-3,CASSQDPTSGRTLGEQYF
TRBJ2-7,TRBV15,CATSRDQGPSYEQYF
TRBJ2-3,TRBV5-5,CASSPRTSGVGDTQYF
TRBJ2-3,TRBV27,CASSLWALTGGEGTDTQYF
TRBJ2-3,TRBV27,CASSLSASGVTDTQYF
TRBJ2-2,TRBV7-9,CASSLARYTGELFF
TRBJ2-5,TRBV7-6,CASSSLRETQYF
TRBJ1-2,TRBV28,CASSLERDYGYTF
TRBJ2-3,TRBV7-9,CASSLVSGRSTDTQYF
TRBJ1-5,TRBV11-2,CASSRTEEGLQHF
TRBJ1-1,TRBV25-1,CASGTASNTEAFF
TRBJ2-1,TRBV30,CAWKGTGGGEQFF
TRBJ2-3,TRBV9,CASSATSGSTDTQYF
TRBJ2-1,TRBV5-1,CASSLGLAGVNEQFF
TRBJ2-7,TRBV15,CATSRGQGRIDEQYF
TRBJ2-3,TRBV19,CASSREGLSLTDTQYF
TRBJ2-7,TRBV18,CASGRDRYEQYF
TRBJ2-1,TRBV13,CASSGGTPRGQFF
TRBJ1-1,TRBV6-5,CASSLREMLAAFF
TRBJ2-3,TRBV7-3,CASSTGSTDTQYF
TRBJ1-5,TRBV7-2,CASSLTGIDQPQHF
TRBJ1-1,TRBV2,CASSDRENTEAFF
TRBJ2-5,TRBV25-1,CASSAPGTGSETQYF
TRBJ2-5,TRBV9,CASSAGGDAQYF
TRBJ2-7,TRBV5-1,CASRYSSSYEQYF
TRBJ2-7,TRBV7-8,CASSLGLDYYEQYF
TRBJ2-5,TRBV6-5,CASSSPGGGIQETQYF
TRBJ2-7,TRBV30,CAWIGQGAYEQYF
TRBJ1-1,TRBV2,CASSPGTGGEAFF
TRBJ2-3,TRBV2,CASSERRRPGESTDTQYF
TRBJ2-3,TRBV19,CASSNPSGFSTDTQYF
TRBJ1-2,TRBV27,CASSFGTGHYGYTF
TRBJ2-3,TRBV5-1,CASSMGGTGRVARADTQYF
TRBJ2-7,TRBV19,CASSRGQGIHEQYF
TRBJ2-4,TRBV4-2,CASKPQGWGRDIQYF
TRBJ2-1,TRBV4-2,CASSQDPDSGRVEQFF
TRBJ1-2,TRBV7-2,CASSFPGNGYTF
TRBJ1-5,TRBV28,CASSSSQGGHQPQHF
TRBJ1-1,TRBV6-1,CASRTSSENTEAFF
TRBJ2-5,TRBV25-1,CASSRGTQYF
TRBJ1-4,TRBV19,CASSQGAEKLFF
TRBJ2-7,TRBV11-3,CASSLDREMDEQYF
-,TRBV6-5,CAIGRASGEQYF
TRBJ2-1,TRBV9,CASSVEAVLGEQFF
TRBJ1-1,TRBV28,CASRQLTGNTEAFF
TRBJ2-1,TRBV30,CAWSHAAGYNEQFF
TRBJ1-1,TRBV11-2,CASSSFRGQAEAFF
TRBJ2-1,TRBV5-1,CASSPGTTPSYNEQFF
TRBJ2-7,TRBV11-3,CASSLSDYEQYF
-,TRBV19,CASSIGTGIGYEQYF
TRBJ1-4,TRBV15,CATSRDKSGSHEKLFF
TRBJ1-1,TRBV7-3,CASSLTGTGDTEAFF